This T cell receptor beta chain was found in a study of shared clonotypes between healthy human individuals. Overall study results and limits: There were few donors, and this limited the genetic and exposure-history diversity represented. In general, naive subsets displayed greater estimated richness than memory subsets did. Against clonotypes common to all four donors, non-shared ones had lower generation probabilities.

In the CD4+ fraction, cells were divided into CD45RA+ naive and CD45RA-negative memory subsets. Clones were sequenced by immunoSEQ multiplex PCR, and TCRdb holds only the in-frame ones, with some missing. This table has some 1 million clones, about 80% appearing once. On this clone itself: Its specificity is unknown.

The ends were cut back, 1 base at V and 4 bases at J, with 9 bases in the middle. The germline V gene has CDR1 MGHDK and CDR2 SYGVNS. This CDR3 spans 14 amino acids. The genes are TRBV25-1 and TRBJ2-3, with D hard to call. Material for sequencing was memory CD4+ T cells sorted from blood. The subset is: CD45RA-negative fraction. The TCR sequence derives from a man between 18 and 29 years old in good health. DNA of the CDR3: TGTGCCAGCAGTGAATTGTACAGACCAGATACGCAGTATTTT. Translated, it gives CASSELYRPDTQYF.